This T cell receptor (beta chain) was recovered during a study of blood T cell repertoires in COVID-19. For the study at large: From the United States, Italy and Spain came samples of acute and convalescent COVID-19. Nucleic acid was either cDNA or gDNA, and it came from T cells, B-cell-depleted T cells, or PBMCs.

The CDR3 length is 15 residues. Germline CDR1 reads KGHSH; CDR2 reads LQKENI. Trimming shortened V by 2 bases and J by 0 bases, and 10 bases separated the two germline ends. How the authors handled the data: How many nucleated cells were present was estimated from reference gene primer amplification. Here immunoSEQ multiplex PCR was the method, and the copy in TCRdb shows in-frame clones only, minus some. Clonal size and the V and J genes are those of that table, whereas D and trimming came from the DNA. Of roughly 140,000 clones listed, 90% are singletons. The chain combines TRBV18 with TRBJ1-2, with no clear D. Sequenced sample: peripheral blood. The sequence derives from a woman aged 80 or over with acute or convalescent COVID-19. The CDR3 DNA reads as TGTGCCAGCTCACCAATCAACGGAGCTAACTATGGCTACACCTTC. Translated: CASSPINGANYGYTF.